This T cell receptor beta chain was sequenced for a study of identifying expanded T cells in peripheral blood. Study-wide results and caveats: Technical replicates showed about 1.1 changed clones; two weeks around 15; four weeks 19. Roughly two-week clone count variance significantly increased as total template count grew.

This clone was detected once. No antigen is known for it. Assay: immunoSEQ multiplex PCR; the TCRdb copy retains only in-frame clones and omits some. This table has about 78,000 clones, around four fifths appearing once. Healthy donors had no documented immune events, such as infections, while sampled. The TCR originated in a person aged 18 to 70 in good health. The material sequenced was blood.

CDR3 sequence reads: CASSEAGTGATDTQYF. DNA for the CDR3: TGTGCCAGCAGCGAAGCCGGGACAGGGGCCACAGATACGCAGTATTTT. J is TRBJ2-3 and V is TRBV7-2; 10 nucleotides line up with TRBD1. Trimming removed 5 bases from V and 2 bases from J; junction bases left unmatched: 7. The germline CDR1 and CDR2 sequences are SGHTA and FQGNSA. The CDR3 is made up of 16 amino acids. Supplemented by reference TRBV7-2 and TRBJ2-3, the full variable domain reads GAGVSQSPSNKVTEKGKDVELRCDPISGHTALYWYRQSLGQGLEFLIYFQGNSAPDKSGLPSDRFSAERTGGSVSTLTIQRTQQEDSAVYLCASSEAGTGATDTQYFGPGTRLTVL.